The T cell receptor (beta chain) described here comes from a study of radiation and T cells in renal cell carcinoma. The CDR3 is 14 residues long. CDR1 is SGHVS and CDR2 is FQNEAQ in the germline V gene. Deletions cut 4 bases from V and 5 bases from J, with 15 bases between. As for time point: baseline pretreatment blood. Treatment indicated: 15 Gy SBRT to primary tumor, nephrectomy 4 weeks later. Some clones are missing from TCRdb's copy, which holds only in-frame ones; the method was immunoSEQ multiplex PCR. The sample carries 100,000 or so clones, 70% to 90% recorded once. Here the sequenced sample was blood, taken from a patient whose treatment included radiotherapy and nephrectomy. This chain links TRBV7-8 with TRBJ2-7; D not resolved. The sequence was obtained from a man in his fifties or sixties with renal cell carcinoma. The chain's CDR3 is CASSSPAVLDEQYF. Here the CDR3 DNA reads TGTGCCAGCAGCTCGCCCGCCGTTTTGGACGAGCAGTACTTC.